Presented here are 17 T cell receptor beta chains from one specimen sequenced in a study of cytomegalovirus exposure and HLA in healthy donors. The PCR had 60 Vbeta and 13 Jbeta primers. Profiled with immunoSEQ multiplex PCR; TCRdb holds only in-frame clones, not every one. The sample holds about 91,000 clones, over 75% seen once. The sequenced material came from PBMCs. The origin of the receptors is a male donor in good health and CMV-seropositive.

Of note for this clone: In the same sample, other DNA sequences code for this CDR3. The chain employs TRBV5-1 and TRBJ2-7; D is undetermined. Trimming removed 2 bases at V and 2 bases at J, with 8 bases between. Germline V gene sequence: CDR1 SGHRS, CDR2 YFSETQ. CDR3 length: 13 amino acids. The CDR3 DNA follows: TGCGCCAGCAGCTTCGGCGGAACCTACGAGCAGTACTTC. Its protein product is CASSFGGTYEQYF.

This clone was seen more than once but under ten times. The chain joins TRBV5-1 to TRBJ1-2; 8 positions agree with TRBD1. Germline CDR1 reads SGHRS; CDR2 reads YFSETQ. The ends lost 0 bases at V and 3 bases at J; junction bases unmatched: 7. This CDR3 has 16 residues. CDR3 residues: CASSLAGQGRDYGYTF. In DNA, the CDR3 is TGCGCCAGCAGCTTGGCCGGACAGGGCCGGGACTATGGCTACACCTTC.

This clone appeared a few times. The chain is built from TRBV6-5 and TRBJ2-3; 7 bases fit TRBD1. With 6 bases clipped from V and 1 base from J, the junction kept 10 bases outside the gene matches. The CDR3 runs 16 residues. CDR1 is MNHEY, CDR2 SVGAGI, per germline. CDR3 amino acids: CASSYRGDSRTDTQYF. The CDR3 coding sequence is TGTGCCAGCAGCTACAGAGGGGACAGCCGCACAGATACGCAGTATTTT.

This chain joins TRBV25-1 and TRBJ2-1; D gene uncertain. Germline V gene sequence: CDR1 MGHDK, CDR2 SYGVNS. Trimming shortened V by 0 bases and J by 0 bases, and 9 bases separated the two germline ends. This CDR3 has 16 amino acids. The chain's CDR3 is CASSEYGWSSYNEQFF. Here the CDR3 DNA reads TGTGCCAGCAGTGAATACGGATGGAGCTCCTACAATGAGCAGTTCTTC.

The chain links TRBV2 to TRBJ2-3; 11 bases are shared with TRBD2. Per germline, CDR1 SNHLY and CDR2 FYNNEI. V trimming: 8 bases; J trimming: 5 bases; junction bases outside the gene matches: 6. The CDR3 loop spans 14 amino acids. The chain's CDR3 is CASSGTSGIDTQYF. The CDR3 nucleotides are TGTGCCAGCTCTGGGACTAGCGGCATAGATACGCAGTATTTT.

This clone was detected once. The chain employs TRBV11-2 and TRBJ2-5; a possible D gene is TRBD1 (5 bases). Between the trimmed V and J ends, which lost 4 bases and 5 bases, there was a span of 14 bases. Germline V gene data show CDR1 as SGHAT and CDR2 as FQNNGV. The length of the CDR3 is 14 residues. The CDR3 region is CASSSPDRTETQYF. The CDR3, as DNA: TGTGCCAGCAGCTCCCCCGACAGAACCGAGACCCAGTACTTC.

This clone has just a few counts. The rearrangement links TRBV4-1 to TRBJ2-3, with 8 bases aligning to TRBD2. The CDR3 loop spans 19 amino acids. Per the germline V gene, CDR1 is MGHRA and CDR2 is YSYEKL. The ends lost 0 bases at V and 2 bases at J; junction bases unmatched: 13. The CDR3 sequence: CASSQDPGGTIAFTDTQYF. The CDR3 bases are TGCGCCAGCAGCCAAGACCCGGGGGGGACTATTGCTTTCACAGATACGCAGTATTTT.

The chain carries TRBV5-1 and TRBJ1-1; TRBD1 is a possible D gene (6 bases). Germline V gene lookup returns CDR1 SGHRS and CDR2 YFSETQ. The CDR3 covers 16 residues. V shed 4 bases and J shed 3 bases, with 19 bases lying between them. The CDR3 region is CASSPLLQGIDTEAFF. The CDR3 bases are TGCGCCAGCAGCCCCCTATTACAGGGTATAGACACTGAAGCTTTCTTT. Together with reference TRBV5-1 and TRBJ1-1, the CDR3 gives the full variable domain: KAGVTQTPRYLIKTRGQQVTLSCSPISGHRSVSWYQQTPGQGLQFLFEYFSETQRNKGNFPGRFSGRQFSNSRSEMNVSTLELGDSALYLCASSPLLQGIDTEAFFGQGTRLTVV.

This clone was seen a few times. The chain employs TRBV28 and TRBJ1-5; possibly TRBD1 for D (6 bases). CDR3 size: 13 residues. The germline V and J ends were trimmed by 6 bases and 3 bases, with 9 bases remaining between them. The germline V gene has CDR1 MDHEN and CDR2 SYDVKM. The CDR3 region is CASRQGYNQPQHF. CDR3 nucleotide sequence: TGTGCCAGCAGACAGGGATACAATCAGCCCCAGCATTTT.

V is TRBV27 and J is TRBJ1-2; 9 bases are a match to TRBD1. J lost 4 bases, V lost 3 bases, and 3 bases had no gene match. Germline assignment: CDR1 MNHEY and CDR2 SMNVEV (reference sequence). This CDR3 comprises 14 residues. The CDR3 DNA sequence: TGTGCCAGCAGTTTTGGGACAGGGTCCTATGGCTACACCTTC. It codes for CASSFGTGSYGYTF.

This clone occurred a few times. The gene calls are TRBV19 and TRBJ2-7, with 9 bases matching TRBD1. The length of the CDR3 is 14 residues. After removal of 4 bases from V and 1 base from J, the junction contained 2 bases not matched to a gene. Germline V gives CDR1 LNHDA, CDR2 SQIVND (reference sequence). CDR3 region: CASSTGQGSYEQYF. CDR3 nucleotides: TGTGCCAGTAGTACGGGACAGGGATCCTACGAGCAGTACTTC.

The chain is built from TRBV28 and TRBJ1-2; a possible D gene is TRBD1 (5 bases). Germline values: CDR1 MDHEN, CDR2 SYDVKM. The CDR3 covers 14 residues. The V gene lost 9 bases and the J gene lost 4 bases, with 18 bases spanning the gap. CDR3 bases: TGTGCCAGTAAAGTGTCGGGGGAATTCTATGGCTACACCTTC. Protein: CASKVSGEFYGYTF.

The chain links TRBV27 to TRBJ2-7, with TRBD2 matching over 8 bases. With 6 bases clipped from V and 5 bases from J, the junction kept 6 bases outside the gene matches. This CDR3 region has 13 residues. The germline V gene has CDR1 MNHEY and CDR2 SMNVEV (reference sequence). The CDR3 protein is CASRPLGGDEQYF. CDR3 nucleotide sequence: TGTGCCAGCAGGCCGCTCGGGGGGGACGAGCAGTACTTC.

The rearrangement links TRBV30 to TRBJ1-6; D may be TRBD1 (5 bases). V was pared by 1 base and J by 7 bases, with 5 bases between. Germline V gene data show CDR1 as GTSNPN and CDR2 as SVGIG (reference sequence). There are 12 residues in the CDR3. CDR3 sequence (DNA): TGTGCCTGGAGTGGACAGAATTCACCCCTCCACTTT. It encodes CAWSGQNSPLHF.

The CDR3 protein is CASSVTSGSSHETQYF. Here the CDR3 DNA reads TGTGCCAGCAGCGTAACTAGCGGGAGCTCGCACGAGACCCAGTACTTC. The chain uses TRBV9 and TRBJ2-5; 11 nucleotides agree with TRBD2. J gave up 5 bases and V 1 base, and 7 bases lay outside the gene matches. CDR3 length: 16 residues. CDR1 and CDR2 (germline): SGDLS, YYNGEE. The complete variable domain, with remaining parts taken from reference TRBV9 and TRBJ2-5, reads DSGVTQTPKHLITATGQRVTLRCSPRSGDLSVYWYQQSLDQGLQFLIQYYNGEERAKGNILERFSAQQFPDLHSELNLSSLELGDSALYFCASSVTSGSSHETQYFGPGTRLLVL.

The chain couples TRBV27 to TRBJ2-5; D might be TRBD1 (5 bases). The CDR3 length is 13 residues. Per germline, CDR1 MNHEY and CDR2 SMNVEV (reference sequence). Trimming left V 8 bases short and J 3 bases short, with 13 bases between. The CDR3 DNA reads as TGTGCCAGCGGCCCAGGGTTCGAAGAGACCCAGTACTTC. Encoded protein: CASGPGFEETQYF.

The rearrangement joins TRBV7-9 to TRBJ2-7; the D gene is possibly TRBD1 (6 bases). The V end lost 2 bases, the J end lost 4 bases, and 15 bases lay between the germline ends. Germline V CDR1 and CDR2: SEHNR, FQNEAQ (reference sequence). The CDR3 contains 15 residues. The CDR3 spells CASSLIQGLQYEQYF. As DNA, the CDR3 is TGTGCCAGCAGCTTAATACAGGGCCTTCAGTACGAGCAGTACTTC. Drawing the rest from reference TRBV7-9 and TRBJ2-7, the complete variable domain is DTGVSQNPRHKITKRGQNVTFRCDPISEHNRLYWYRQTLGQGPEFLTYFQNEAQLEKSRLLSDRFSAERPKGSFSTLEIQRTEQGDSAMYLCASSLIQGLQYEQYFGPGTRLTVT.